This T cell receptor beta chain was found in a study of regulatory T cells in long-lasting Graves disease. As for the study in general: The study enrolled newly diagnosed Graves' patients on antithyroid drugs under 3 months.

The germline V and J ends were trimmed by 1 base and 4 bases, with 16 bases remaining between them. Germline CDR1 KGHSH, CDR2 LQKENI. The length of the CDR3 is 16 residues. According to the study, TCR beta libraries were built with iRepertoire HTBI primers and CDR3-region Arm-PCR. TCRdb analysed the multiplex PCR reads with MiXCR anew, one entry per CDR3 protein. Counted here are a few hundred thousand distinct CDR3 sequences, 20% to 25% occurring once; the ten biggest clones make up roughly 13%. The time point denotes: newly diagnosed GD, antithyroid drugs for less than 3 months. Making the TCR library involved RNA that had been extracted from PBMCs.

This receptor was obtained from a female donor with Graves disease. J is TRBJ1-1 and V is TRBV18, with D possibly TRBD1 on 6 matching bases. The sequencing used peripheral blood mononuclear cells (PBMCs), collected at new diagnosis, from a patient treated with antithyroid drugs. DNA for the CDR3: TGTGCCAGCTCACCACTTGGGGCCGAGGGGGGCACTGAAGCTTTCTTT. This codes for CASSPLGAEGGTEAFF.